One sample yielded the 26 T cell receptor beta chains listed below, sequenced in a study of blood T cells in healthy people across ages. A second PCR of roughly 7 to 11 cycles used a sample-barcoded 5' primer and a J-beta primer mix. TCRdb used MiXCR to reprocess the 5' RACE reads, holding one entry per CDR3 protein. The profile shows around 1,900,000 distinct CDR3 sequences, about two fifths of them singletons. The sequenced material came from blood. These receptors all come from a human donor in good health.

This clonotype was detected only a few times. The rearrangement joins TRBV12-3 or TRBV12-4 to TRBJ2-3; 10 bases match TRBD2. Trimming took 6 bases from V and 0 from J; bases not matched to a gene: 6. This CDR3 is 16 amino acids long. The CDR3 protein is CASSLQLAGSTDTQYF. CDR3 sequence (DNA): TGTGCCAGCAGCCTGCAACTAGCGGGGAGCACAGATACGCAGTATTTT.

The CDR3 region is CASSISAVGSNEQFF. CDR3 DNA sequence: TGTGCCAGTAGTATAAGCGCGGTAGGATCCAATGAGCAGTTCTTC. The chain recombines TRBV19 with TRBJ2-1; D is ambiguous. V lost 2 bases to trimming and J lost 6 bases, with 14 bases between them. The CDR3 spans 15 residues. CDR1 is LNHDA, CDR2 SQIVND, per germline (reference sequence).

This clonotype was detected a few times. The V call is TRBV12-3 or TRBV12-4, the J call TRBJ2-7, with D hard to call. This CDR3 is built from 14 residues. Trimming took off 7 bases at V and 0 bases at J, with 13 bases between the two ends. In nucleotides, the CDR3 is TGTGCCAGCACCCAGACGGTTCCCTCCTACGAGCAGTACTTC. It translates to CASTQTVPSYEQYF.

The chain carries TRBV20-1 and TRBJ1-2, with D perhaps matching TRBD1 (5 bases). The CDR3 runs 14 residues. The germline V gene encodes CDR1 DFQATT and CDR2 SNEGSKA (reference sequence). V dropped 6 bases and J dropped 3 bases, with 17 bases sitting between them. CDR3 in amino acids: CSANRGGGDYGYTF. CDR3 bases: TGCAGTGCCAATAGGGGTGGAGGGGACTATGGCTACACCTTC.

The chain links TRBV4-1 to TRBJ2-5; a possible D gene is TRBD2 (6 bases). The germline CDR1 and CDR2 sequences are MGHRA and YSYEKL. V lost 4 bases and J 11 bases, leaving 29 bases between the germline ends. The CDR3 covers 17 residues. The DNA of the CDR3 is TGCGCCAGCAGCCTTGGGACGGCCCTTAAGACGCGCGGGGAGCAGTACTTC. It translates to CASSLGTALKTRGEQYF.

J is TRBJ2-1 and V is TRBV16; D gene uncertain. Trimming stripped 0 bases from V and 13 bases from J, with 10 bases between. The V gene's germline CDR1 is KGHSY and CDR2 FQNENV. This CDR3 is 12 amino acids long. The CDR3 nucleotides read TGTGCCAGCAGCCAATCTGGAGAGACCCAGTTCTTC. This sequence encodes CASSQSGETQFF.

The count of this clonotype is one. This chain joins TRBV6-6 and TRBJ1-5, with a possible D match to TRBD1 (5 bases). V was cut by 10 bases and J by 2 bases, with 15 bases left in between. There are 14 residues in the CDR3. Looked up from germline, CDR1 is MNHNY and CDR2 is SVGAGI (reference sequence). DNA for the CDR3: TGTGCCATCGGATTGGGGGGAGGCAATCAGCCCCAGCATTTT. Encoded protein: CAIGLGGGNQPQHF.

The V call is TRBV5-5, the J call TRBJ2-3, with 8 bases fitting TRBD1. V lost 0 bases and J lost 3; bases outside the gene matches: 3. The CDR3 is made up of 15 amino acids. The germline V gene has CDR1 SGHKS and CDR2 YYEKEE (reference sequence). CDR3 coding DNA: TGTGCCAGCAGCTTGGTGGGACAGGAGACAGATACGCAGTATTTT. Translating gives CASSLVGQETDTQYF.

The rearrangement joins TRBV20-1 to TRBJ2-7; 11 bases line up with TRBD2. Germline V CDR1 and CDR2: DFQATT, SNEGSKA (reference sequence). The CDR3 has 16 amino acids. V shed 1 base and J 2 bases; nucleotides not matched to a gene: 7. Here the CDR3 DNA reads TGCAGTGCTAGAGTTAGCACTAGCGGGGGCACCTACGAGCAGTACTTC. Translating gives CSARVSTSGGTYEQYF.

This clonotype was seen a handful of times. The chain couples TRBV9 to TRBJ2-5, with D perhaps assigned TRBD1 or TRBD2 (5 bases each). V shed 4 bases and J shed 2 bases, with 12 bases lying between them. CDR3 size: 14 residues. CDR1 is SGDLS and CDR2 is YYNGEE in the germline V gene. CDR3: CASSFGWGQETQYF. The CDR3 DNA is TGTGCCAGCAGCTTTGGGTGGGGGCAAGAGACCCAGTACTTC.

The CDR3 DNA is TGCGCCAGCAGCCAAGCTGTGAGGAGCTCCTACGAGCAGTACTTC. Protein product: CASSQAVRSSYEQYF. The chain links TRBV4-3 to TRBJ2-7; D is ambiguous. V was pared by 1 base and J by 0 bases, with 10 bases between. The CDR3 spans 15 residues. Germline values: CDR1 LGHNA, CDR2 YSLEER.

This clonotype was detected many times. The CDR3 is CSVARTTKHDEQYF. CDR3 nucleotides: TGCAGCGTGGCTCGGACTACTAAACACGACGAGCAGTACTTC. The rearrangement links TRBV29-1 to TRBJ2-7; D perhaps matches TRBD2 (6 bases). The CDR3 length is 14 residues. Germline CDR1 is SQVTM and CDR2 is ANQGSEA. Trimming cost V 6 bases and J 5 bases, with 20 bases left between them.

In nucleotides, the CDR3 is TGCAGTGCTAGCGTAACAGGAAGGTCGGCCTATGGCTACACCTTC. This translates into CSASVTGRSAYGYTF. The rearrangement joins TRBV20-1 to TRBJ1-2; possible D gene TRBD1, 5 bases. The V gene lost 3 bases and the J gene lost 4 bases, with 18 bases spanning the gap. The length of the CDR3 is 15 residues. Germline V gives CDR1 DFQATT, CDR2 SNEGSKA (reference sequence).

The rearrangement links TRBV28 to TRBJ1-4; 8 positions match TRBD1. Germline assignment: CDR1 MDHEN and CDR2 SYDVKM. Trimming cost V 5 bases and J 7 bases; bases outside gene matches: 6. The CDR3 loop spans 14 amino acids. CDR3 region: CASSHQDRAEKLFF. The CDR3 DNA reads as TGTGCCAGCAGTCACCAGGACAGGGCTGAAAAACTGTTTTTT.

The CDR3 DNA is TGTGCCAGCACCTCAACAGGGGAAGTCGATGAGCAGTTCTTC. Translated, it gives CASTSTGEVDEQFF. V and J are TRBV7-9 and TRBJ2-1, with 7 positions matching TRBD1. CDR1 and CDR2 (germline): SEHNR, FQNEAQ (reference sequence). This CDR3 comprises 14 residues. V gave up 7 bases and J gave up 8 bases; unmatched junction bases: 11.

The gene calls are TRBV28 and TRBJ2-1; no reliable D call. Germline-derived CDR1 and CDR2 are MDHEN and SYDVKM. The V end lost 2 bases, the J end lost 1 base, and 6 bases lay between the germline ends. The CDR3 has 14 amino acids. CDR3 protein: CASSLIPSYNEQFF. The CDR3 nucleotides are TGTGCCAGCAGTTTAATCCCGTCCTACAATGAGCAGTTCTTC.

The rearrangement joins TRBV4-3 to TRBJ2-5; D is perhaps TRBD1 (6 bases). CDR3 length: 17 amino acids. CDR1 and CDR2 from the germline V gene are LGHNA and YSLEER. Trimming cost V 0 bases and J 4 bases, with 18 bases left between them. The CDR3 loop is CASSQDRVGAPRETQYF. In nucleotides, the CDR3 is TGCGCCAGCAGCCAAGATAGGGTGGGGGCGCCCAGAGAGACCCAGTACTTC.

CDR3 in amino acids: CASSGRQGWTEAFF. The CDR3 DNA reads TGCGCCAGCAGCGGAAGACAGGGGTGGACTGAAGCTTTCTTT. The chain is built from TRBV5-1 and TRBJ1-1; 8 bases line up with TRBD1. From germline, CDR1 is SGHRS and CDR2 YFSETQ. V gave up 4 bases and J gave up 5 bases; unmatched junction bases: 7. The CDR3 is 14 residues long.

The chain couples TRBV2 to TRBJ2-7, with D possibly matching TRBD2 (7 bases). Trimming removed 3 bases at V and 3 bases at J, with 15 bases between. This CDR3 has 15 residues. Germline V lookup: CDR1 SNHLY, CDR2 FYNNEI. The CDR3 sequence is CASSDWAGGRYEQYF. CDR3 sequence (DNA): TGTGCCAGCAGTGACTGGGCCGGGGGGCGCTACGAGCAGTACTTC.

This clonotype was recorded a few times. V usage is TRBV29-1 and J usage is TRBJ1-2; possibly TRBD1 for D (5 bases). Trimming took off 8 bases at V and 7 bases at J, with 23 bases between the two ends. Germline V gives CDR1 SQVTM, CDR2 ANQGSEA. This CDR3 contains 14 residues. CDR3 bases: TGCAGCTTTTCCGAAGGGCAGGGTGTGGGTGGCTACACCTTC. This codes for CSFSEGQGVGGYTF.

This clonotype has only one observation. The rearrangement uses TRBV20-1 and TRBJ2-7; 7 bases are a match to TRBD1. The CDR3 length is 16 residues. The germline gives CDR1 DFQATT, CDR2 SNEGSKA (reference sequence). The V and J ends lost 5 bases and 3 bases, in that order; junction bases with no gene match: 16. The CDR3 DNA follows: TGCAGTGCTTTCTCTTTAGTCCCGGGACAGAGCTACGAGCAGTACTTC. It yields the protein CSAFSLVPGQSYEQYF.

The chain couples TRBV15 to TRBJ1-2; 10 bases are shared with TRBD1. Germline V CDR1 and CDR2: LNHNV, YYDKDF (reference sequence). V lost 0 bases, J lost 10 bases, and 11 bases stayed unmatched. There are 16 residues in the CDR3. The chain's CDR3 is CATSRDESRTGGNYTF. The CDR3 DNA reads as TGTGCCACCAGCAGAGATGAGTCGAGGACAGGGGGAAACTACACCTTC.

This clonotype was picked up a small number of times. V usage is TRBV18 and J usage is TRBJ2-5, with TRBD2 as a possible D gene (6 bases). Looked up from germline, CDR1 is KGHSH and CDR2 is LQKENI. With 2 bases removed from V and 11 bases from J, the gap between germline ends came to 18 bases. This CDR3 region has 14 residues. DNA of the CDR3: TGTGCCAGCTCACCAACCGGGACTCGGGATGAGCAGTACTTC. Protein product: CASSPTGTRDEQYF.

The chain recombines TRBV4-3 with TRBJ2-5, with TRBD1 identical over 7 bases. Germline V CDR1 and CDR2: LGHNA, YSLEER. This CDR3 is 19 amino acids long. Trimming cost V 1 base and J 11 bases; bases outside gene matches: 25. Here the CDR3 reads CASSQVGITGTEDVGEQYF. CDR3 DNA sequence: TGCGCCAGCAGCCAAGTAGGGATCACCGGGACAGAGGACGTAGGGGAGCAGTACTTC.

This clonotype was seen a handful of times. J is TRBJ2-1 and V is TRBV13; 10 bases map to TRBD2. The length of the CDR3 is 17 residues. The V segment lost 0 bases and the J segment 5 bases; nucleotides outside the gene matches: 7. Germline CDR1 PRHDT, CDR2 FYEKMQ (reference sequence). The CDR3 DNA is TGTGCCAGCAGCTTAGGATATAGCGGGGGGCACGACAATGAGCAGTTCTTC. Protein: CASSLGYSGGHDNEQFF.

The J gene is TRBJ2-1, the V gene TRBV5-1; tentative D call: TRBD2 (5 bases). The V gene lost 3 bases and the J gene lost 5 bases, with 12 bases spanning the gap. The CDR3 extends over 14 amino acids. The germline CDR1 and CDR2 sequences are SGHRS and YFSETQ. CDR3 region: CASSWRTSNNEQFF. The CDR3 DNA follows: TGCGCCAGCAGCTGGAGGACTTCCAACAATGAGCAGTTCTTC.